The next 32 T cell receptor beta chains were all read from a single sample in a study of T cells in Graves' hyperthyroidism and ophthalmopathy. Amplification targeted TCR beta CDR3 regions from RNA transcripts. The study used the HTBI primer set for a first-round RT-PCR of the TCR CDR3. TCRdb re-called the multiplex PCR reads through MiXCR, storing one row per CDR3 protein. Of around 350,000 distinct CDR3 sequences listed, about 20% are singletons. Sequences were obtained from blood. These receptors were obtained from a young woman with Graves' hyperthyroidism.

This clonotype was observed at least ten times. The rearrangement joins TRBV11-2 to TRBJ1-2; maybe TRBD1 (6 bases). V was clipped by 5 bases and J by 0 bases, with 16 bases between them. The CDR3 consists of 16 residues. Germline CDR1 SGHAT, CDR2 FQNNGV. CDR3 nucleotide sequence: TGTGCCAGCAGCCGACAGGAGGATTACACTAACTATGGCTACACCTTC. This encodes CASSRQEDYTNYGYTF.

The sample holds many counts of this clonotype. The gene calls are TRBV20-1 and TRBJ1-1; no firm D call. V dropped 0 bases and J dropped 8 bases, with 10 bases sitting between them. Germline loops: CDR1 DFQATT, CDR2 SNEGSKA (reference sequence). CDR3 length: 12 residues. This CDR3 reads CSARDPPREAFF. In nucleotides, the CDR3 is TGCAGTGCTAGAGATCCCCCGCGAGAAGCTTTCTTT.

The sample holds many counts of this clonotype. The genes are TRBV12-3 or TRBV12-4 and TRBJ2-5; a possible D gene is TRBD2 (5 bases). V lost 1 base to trimming and J lost 5 bases, with 17 bases between them. This CDR3 region has 16 residues. CDR3 sequence reads: CASSLGRRARRETQYF. The DNA for the CDR3 is TGTGCCAGCAGTTTAGGCCGCCGAGCCCGGAGGGAGACCCAGTACTTC.

The V call is TRBV7-2, the J call TRBJ2-5; 9 nucleotides line up with TRBD2. This CDR3 is built from 14 residues. Germline CDR1 is SGHTA and CDR2 is FQGNSA. V lost 8 bases, J lost 7 bases, and 11 bases stayed unmatched. The CDR3 protein is CASQQSGGTGTQYF. The DNA for the CDR3 is TGTGCCAGCCAACAAAGCGGGGGGACGGGGACCCAGTACTTC.

This clonotype was counted many times. The genes are TRBV12-3 or TRBV12-4 and TRBJ2-5; a weak D match, TRBD1 (5 bases). V lost 5 bases and J lost 1, with 8 bases in between. The CDR3 consists of 13 residues. CDR3 in DNA: TGTGCCAGCAGTACGGACACCCAAGAGACCCAGTACTTC. Its translation is CASSTDTQETQYF.

This clonotype was observed at least ten times. J is TRBJ1-2 and V is TRBV12-3 or TRBV12-4; no clear D. The CDR3 runs to 14 residues. Trimming stripped 6 bases from V and 4 bases from J, with 15 bases between. The CDR3 here is CASSHSLGGYGYTF. The CDR3 DNA is TGTGCCAGCAGCCACTCATTGGGAGGCTATGGCTACACCTTC.

This clonotype was observed at least ten times. The chain combines TRBV11-2 with TRBJ2-7, with D tentatively TRBD1 (5 bases). CDR1 and CDR2 (germline): SGHAT, FQNNGV. CDR3 length: 14 amino acids. Trimming shortened V by 5 bases and J by 1 base, and 12 bases separated the two germline ends. The CDR3 DNA sequence: TGTGCCAGCAGCCTCCGGACACAATCCTACGAGCAGTACTTC. It specifies CASSLRTQSYEQYF. Supplemented by reference TRBV11-2 and TRBJ2-7, the full variable domain reads EAGVAQSPRYKIIEKRQSVAFWCNPISGHATLYWYQQILGQGPKLLIQFQNNGVVDDSQLPKDRFSAERLKGVDSTLKIQPAKLEDSAVYLCASSLRTQSYEQYFGPGTRLTVT.

This clonotype occurred many times. Mismatch with germline at one junction end may stem from a read error. The J gene is TRBJ1-1, the V gene TRBV9; 10 bases align to TRBD1. Germline V gene data show CDR1 as SGDLS and CDR2 as YYNGEE. There are 14 residues in the CDR3. Here the CDR3 reads CASSGGQGITEALF. CDR3 nucleotides: TGTGCCAGCAGCGGGGGACAGGGGATCACTGAAGCTCTCTTT.

The chain carries TRBV4-1 and TRBJ2-7; 7 bases agree with TRBD2. Per the germline V gene, CDR1 is MGHRA and CDR2 is YSYEKL. The length of the CDR3 is 16 residues. Unmatched junction bases numbered 7, after V lost 0 bases and J lost 2 bases. DNA of the CDR3: TGCGCCAGCAGCCAAGAGCCTAGCGGTGACACCTACGAGCAGTACTTC. Amino acid sequence: CASSQEPSGDTYEQYF.

This clonotype was picked up many times. J is TRBJ1-1 and V is TRBV4-2; D call uncertain. Germline values: CDR1 LGHNA, CDR2 YNFKEQ. The CDR3 spans 14 residues. Trimming left V 1 base short and J 1 base short, with 7 bases between. The CDR3 here is CASSQVRKNTEAFF. CDR3 coding DNA: TGTGCCAGCAGCCAAGTCAGAAAGAACACTGAAGCTTTCTTT.

The chain links TRBV3-1 to TRBJ1-5; unclear D gene. The CDR3 consists of 14 residues. Germline-derived CDR1 and CDR2 are LGHDT and YNNKEL (reference sequence). V dropped 0 bases and J dropped 4 bases, with 7 bases sitting between them. Here the CDR3 DNA reads TGTGCCAGCAGCCAAGAGGTTAGTAATCAGCCCCAGCATTTT. Protein sequence: CASSQEVSNQPQHF.

As to this clonotype: At one of its ends the junction is not consistent with the germline gene, which may arise from a read error. V and J are TRBV6-1 and TRBJ1-5; a possible D gene is TRBD1 (6 bases). This CDR3 spans 12 amino acids. The germline V gene has CDR1 MNHNS and CDR2 SASEGT. CDR3 DNA: TGTGCCAGCAGGGAAGGGGGGGAGCCCCAGCATTTT. Residues: CASREGGEPQHF.

Ten or more counts support this clonotype. The V call is TRBV4-2, the J call TRBJ2-7, with TRBD1 as a possible D gene (7 bases). Trimming cost V 0 bases and J 3 bases, with 12 bases left between them. Germline-derived CDR1 and CDR2 are LGHNA and YNFKEQ. The CDR3 extends over 15 amino acids. The CDR3 loop reads CASSQERDSFYEQYF. CDR3 in DNA: TGTGCCAGCAGCCAAGAGCGGGACAGCTTCTACGAGCAGTACTTC.

This clonotype was counted ten times or more. The rearrangement links TRBV11-2 to TRBJ1-5; D uncertain. V was trimmed by 0 bases and J by 0 bases, leaving 18 bases between them. Looked up from germline, CDR1 is SGHAT and CDR2 is FQNNGV. The CDR3 runs to 19 residues. The CDR3 DNA reads as TGTGCCAGCAGCTTAGAAGGACCCCGGGCATCCTATAGCAATCAGCCCCAGCATTTT. This gives the protein CASSLEGPRASYSNQPQHF.

With respect to this clonotype: A much larger clonotype is one base distant, so this may be a read error. The gene calls are TRBV7-9 and TRBJ1-2, with 7 bases identical to TRBD1. The CDR3 extends over 13 amino acids. In germline, CDR1 is SEHNR, CDR2 FQNEAQ (reference sequence). CDR3: CASRRTGAYGYIF. DNA of the CDR3: TGTGCCAGCAGGCGGACAGGAGCTTATGGCTACATCTTC.

Many counts were recorded for this clonotype. This chain joins TRBV9 and TRBJ2-7; D tentatively reads TRBD1 or TRBD2 (5 bases each). V was cut by 4 bases and J by 2 bases, with 16 bases left in between. The length of the CDR3 is 15 residues. CDR1 and CDR2 from the germline V gene are SGDLS and YYNGEE. The CDR3 DNA reads TGTGCCAGCAGCCCCGGGGCGACGAGGACCTACGAGCAGTACTTC. The encoded protein is CASSPGATRTYEQYF.

This clonotype was picked up a small number of times. The J gene is TRBJ1-5, the V gene TRBV12-3 or TRBV12-4; D remains ambiguous. The CDR3 covers 16 residues. Between the trimmed V and J ends, which lost 5 bases and 0 bases, there was a span of 14 bases. CDR3 DNA sequence: TGTGCCAGCAGTCCTTCCCACAGTATTAGCAATCAGCCCCAGCATTTT. Protein product: CASSPSHSISNQPQHF.

CDR3 nucleotides: TGTGCCAGCAGCTTGGCTTGGAACACCGGGGAGCTGTTTTTT. Its translation is CASSLAWNTGELFF. The chain uses TRBV5-4 and TRBJ2-2; D is uncertain. Per the germline V gene, CDR1 is SGHNT and CDR2 is YYREEE (reference sequence). The CDR3 has 14 residues. V was trimmed by 0 bases and J by 1 base, leaving 4 bases between them.

Many counts were recorded for this clonotype. The rearrangement joins TRBV6-1 to TRBJ1-5; D not certain. The CDR3 length is 13 residues. Germline CDR1 reads MNHNS; CDR2 reads SASEGT. V was shortened by 6 bases and J by 6 bases, with 12 bases between the two germline ends. In nucleotides, the CDR3 is TGTGCCAGCAGGGGCTCGGGCGGTCAGCCCCAGCATTTT. Encoded protein: CASRGSGGQPQHF.

This clonotype was observed at least ten times. CDR3 DNA: TGCGCCAGCAGCTTTTCCCCTAGTCCGAACACCGGGGAGCTGTTTTTT. This gives the protein CASSFSPSPNTGELFF. V usage is TRBV5-1 and J usage is TRBJ2-2, with no clear D. CDR3 size: 16 residues. Germline V CDR1 and CDR2: SGHRS, YFSETQ. V gave up 2 bases and J gave up 0 bases, with 11 bases separating them.

Of note for this clonotype: This may come from a read error, since a much larger clone is one base off. This sequence joins TRBV10-3 and TRBJ1-2; D perhaps matches TRBD1 (5 bases). Trimming stripped 6 bases from V and 8 bases from J, with 16 bases between. This CDR3 has 13 residues. The germline gives CDR1 ENHRY, CDR2 SYGVKD. This chain's CDR3 is CAIRPGEGRGYTF. In DNA, the CDR3 is TGTGCCATCAGGCCGGGAGAGGGGAGAGGCTACACCTTC.

The chain links TRBV28 to TRBJ1-1; D may be TRBD1 (6 bases). Trimming took 8 bases from V and 3 from J, leaving 10 bases between them. CDR3 length: 12 residues. Germline-derived CDR1 and CDR2 are MDHEN and SYDVKM. This CDR3 reads CASPDRHTEAFF. The DNA of the CDR3 is TGTGCCAGCCCCGACAGGCACACTGAAGCTTTCTTT.

The rearrangement links TRBV6-2 or TRBV6-3 to TRBJ1-1, with D perhaps matching TRBD1 (6 bases). V was cut by 2 bases and J by 8 bases, with 18 bases left in between. CDR3 length equals 15 residues. CDR1 and CDR2 from the germline V gene are MNHEY and SVGEGT. This CDR3 is CASSYTADRAYEAFF. CDR3 DNA sequence: TGTGCCAGCAGTTACACTGCGGACAGAGCCTACGAAGCTTTCTTT.

This chain uses TRBV4-1 with TRBJ1-2; 7 positions agree with TRBD1. CDR3 length: 14 residues. Trimming at V came to 2 bases and at J to 8 bases, leaving 8 bases not matched to a gene. From germline, CDR1 is MGHRA and CDR2 YSYEKL. The CDR3 region has the DNA TGCGCCAGCAGCCAACCCCGGGACAGAATGGGCTACACCTTC. Amino acid sequence: CASSQPRDRMGYTF.

This clonotype was detected only a few times. V is TRBV6-5 and J is TRBJ2-4; perhaps TRBD1 as D (6 bases). The germline CDR1 and CDR2 sequences are MNHEY and SVGAGI. Deletions cut 4 bases from V and 0 bases from J, with 10 bases between. The CDR3 contains 15 residues. CDR3 DNA sequence: TGTGCCAGCAGTTCCCAGGGGCTAGCCAAAAACATTCAGTACTTC. The encoded protein is CASSSQGLAKNIQYF.

This clonotype was seen ten or more times. This chain links TRBV20-1 with TRBJ2-7, with 8 bases that match TRBD2. V was clipped by 5 bases and J by 5 bases; unmatched bases: 11. CDR1 DFQATT and CDR2 SNEGSKA come from the germline V gene (reference sequence). CDR3 length equals 14 residues. CDR3 DNA sequence: TGCAGTGCTCGTACCGGGACTAGTCTGCACGAGCAGTACTTC. This translates into CSARTGTSLHEQYF.

There are many counts of this clonotype. The chain joins TRBV25-1 to TRBJ1-2; D gene unclear. Germline V gene sequence: CDR1 MGHDK, CDR2 SYGVNS. Trimming left V 4 bases short and J 9 bases short, with 9 bases between. This CDR3 spans 11 amino acids. The CDR3, as DNA: TGTGCCAGCAGTGGAGCGTCTAGCTACACCTTC. It yields the protein CASSGASSYTF.

This clonotype was found a few times. This chain joins TRBV12-3 or TRBV12-4 and TRBJ2-7, with D perhaps being TRBD1 or TRBD2 (5 bases each). This CDR3 contains 14 residues. V was pared by 2 bases and J by 4 bases, with 12 bases between. The CDR3 coding sequence is TGTGCCAGCAGTTTATGGAGGCAGGGATACGAGCAGTACTTC. Translation gives CASSLWRQGYEQYF.

At least ten counts were recorded for this clonotype. J is TRBJ1-5 and V is TRBV2; D ambiguous. V lost 4 bases and J lost 4, with 8 bases in between. CDR3 length: 13 residues. CDR1 SNHLY and CDR2 FYNNEI come from the germline V gene. CDR3 sequence reads: CASSGWENQPQHF. The CDR3 nucleotides read TGTGCCAGCAGTGGTTGGGAGAATCAGCCCCAGCATTTT. Full variable domain (missing parts from reference TRBV2 and TRBJ1-5): EPEVTQTPSHQVTQMGQEVILRCVPISNHLYFYWYRQILGQKVEFLVSFYNNEISEKSEIFDDQFSVERPDGSNFTLKIRSTKLEDSAMYFCASSGWENQPQHFGDGTRLSIL.

Ten or more counts support this clonotype. The J gene is TRBJ1-2, the V gene TRBV5-1; TRBD1 is a possible D gene (6 bases). Trimming removed 0 bases at V and 7 bases at J, with 10 bases between. CDR1 is SGHRS and CDR2 is YFSETQ in the germline V gene. This CDR3 spans 13 amino acids. CDR3 nucleotide sequence: TGCGCCAGCAGCTTGGAGTACAGGGCTGGCTACACCTTC. Translating it yields CASSLEYRAGYTF.

This clonotype has ten or more counts. The chain combines TRBV10-3 with TRBJ1-5; D uncertain. In germline, CDR1 is ENHRY, CDR2 SYGVKD. The CDR3 spans 12 residues. Trimming pared 11 bases from V and 2 bases from J, leaving 10 bases between. DNA of the CDR3: TGTGCCCCGCGGTATCGCAATCAGCCCCAGCATTTT. Amino acid sequence: CAPRYRNQPQHF.

This clonotype appeared many times. The chain employs TRBV25-1 and TRBJ1-1; D uncertain. The germline V gene encodes CDR1 MGHDK and CDR2 SYGVNS. V lost 0 bases, J lost 5 bases, and 10 bases lay in between. The CDR3 extends over 14 amino acids. The CDR3, as DNA: TGTGCCAGCAGTGAATACCCCCCGGGAACTGAAGCTTTCTTT. It yields the protein CASSEYPPGTEAFF.